This TCR beta chain was recorded in a study of metastatic and nonmetastatic thyroid tumors. Each patient came to thyroid surgery without any prior treatment (of any kind). In germline, CDR1 is SNHLY, CDR2 FYNNEI. The CDR3 is 8 amino acids in total, end residues counted. With MiXCR, TCRdb reprocessed the PCR reads. Of about 24,000 clones listed, over 20% are singletons. With respect to this clone: Without the conserved terminal phenylalanine or tryptophan, this CDR3 likely stems from a read error. Because the CDR3's place on the DNA is in doubt, the DNA is left out and the CDR3 is given as listed by TCRdb.

The sequence derives from a female donor with papillary thyroid cancer or a benign thyroid nodule (not recorded which). Some clones in this sample may be carry-over from other donors' samples. Sequencing used blood. The genes are TRBV2 and TRBJ2-5; the table's D call, TRBD2, was not checked against the DNA. The CDR3 spells CASSAVAG.